The T cell receptor (beta chain) under discussion was sequenced for a study of T-cell memory formation after mild COVID-19. Study observations and caveats: Certain responding clones were present in pre-infection memory, suggesting participation of cross-reactive memory. Whether day 37 second-wave clones are SARS-CoV-2-specific was not confirmed.

TCRdb re-analysed the 5' RACE reads in MiXCR, keeping a single row per CDR3 protein. Seen here are 450,000 to 700,000 distinct CDR3 sequences, approximately 19% observed once, and the top ten hold 12%. Of note for this clonotype: Its antigen is still unknown.

CDR1 and CDR2 from the germline V gene are MNHEY and SVGEGT. The CDR3 runs to 12 residues. The V end lost 8 bases, the J end lost 7 bases, and 12 bases lay between the germline ends. Sequenced input: PBMCs or a T cell subset sorted from them (not recorded which). This TCR derives from an adult woman who had mild COVID-19 (a few samples of this study predate the infection). Cell type and time point are not known. V is TRBV6-2 or TRBV6-3 and J is TRBJ2-1; TRBD2 might be the D (6 bases). The CDR3, as DNA: TGTGCCAGCTCCATGGCGGGGAATGAGCAGTTCTTC. The encoded protein is CASSMAGNEQFF.